This T cell receptor beta chain was sequenced for a study of shared clonotypes between healthy human individuals. This clone was observed once. Its target is not known. General observations from the study: A generally larger estimated richness was seen in naive subsets than in memory subsets.

Around 30,000 T cell genomes, or approximately 0.2 ug DNA, went into the sorted-subset replicate PCRs. Produced via immunoSEQ multiplex PCR; TCRdb's table is partial and in-frame only. Seen here are fewer than 1.8 million clones, 98% to 99% observed once, and the top ten hold 0.36%. This CDR3 has 12 residues. V trimming: 10 bases; J trimming: 4 bases; junction bases outside the gene matches: 3. From germline, CDR1 is MGHDK and CDR2 SYGVNS. CD45RA-negative memory and CD45RA+ naive subsets were split from the CD4+ cells. This receptor was identified in a man aged 25-40 years in good health. The chain recombines TRBV25-1 with TRBJ1-5; 8 bases are a match to TRBD1. The material sequenced was naive CD4+ T cells sorted from blood. As for subset: CD45RA+ positively selected. The CDR3 reads CATRTGNQPQHF. The CDR3 DNA reads TGTGCCACCCGGACAGGGAATCAGCCCCAGCATTTT.